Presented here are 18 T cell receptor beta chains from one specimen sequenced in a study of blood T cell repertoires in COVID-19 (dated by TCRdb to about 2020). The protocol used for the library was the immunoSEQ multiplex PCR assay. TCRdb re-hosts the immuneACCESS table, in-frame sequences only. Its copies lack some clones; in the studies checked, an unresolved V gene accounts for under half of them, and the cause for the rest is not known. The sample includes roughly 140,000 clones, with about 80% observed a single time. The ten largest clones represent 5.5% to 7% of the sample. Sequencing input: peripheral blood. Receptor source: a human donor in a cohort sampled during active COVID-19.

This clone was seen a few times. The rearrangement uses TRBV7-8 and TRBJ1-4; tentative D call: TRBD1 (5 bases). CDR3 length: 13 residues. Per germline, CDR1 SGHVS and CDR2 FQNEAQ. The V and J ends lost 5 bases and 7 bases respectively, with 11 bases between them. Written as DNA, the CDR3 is TGTGCCAGCAGCCCGATCCAGGGTGAAAAACTGTTTTTT. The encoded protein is CASSPIQGEKLFF.

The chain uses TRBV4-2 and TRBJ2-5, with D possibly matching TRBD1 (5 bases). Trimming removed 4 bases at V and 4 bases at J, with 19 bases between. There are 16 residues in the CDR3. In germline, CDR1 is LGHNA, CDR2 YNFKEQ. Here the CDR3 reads CASSPEVGQGSETQYF. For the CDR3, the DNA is TGTGCCAGCAGCCCAGAGGTGGGTCAGGGATCAGAGACCCAGTACTTC.

CDR3 nucleotides: TGTGCCAGCTCCGGCAACAGGGGGGAGCGTGGCTACACCTTC. Amino acid sequence: CASSGNRGERGYTF. V usage is TRBV18 and J usage is TRBJ1-2, with 8 positions matching TRBD1. V shed 6 bases and J 7 bases; nucleotides not matched to a gene: 10. The CDR3 has 14 residues. From germline, CDR1 is KGHSH and CDR2 LQKENI.

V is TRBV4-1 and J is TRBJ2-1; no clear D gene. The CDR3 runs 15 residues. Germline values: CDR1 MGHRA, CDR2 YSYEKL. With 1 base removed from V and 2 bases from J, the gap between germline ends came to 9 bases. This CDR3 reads CASSQAENTYNEQFF. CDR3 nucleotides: TGCGCCAGCAGCCAAGCGGAGAATACCTACAATGAGCAGTTCTTC.

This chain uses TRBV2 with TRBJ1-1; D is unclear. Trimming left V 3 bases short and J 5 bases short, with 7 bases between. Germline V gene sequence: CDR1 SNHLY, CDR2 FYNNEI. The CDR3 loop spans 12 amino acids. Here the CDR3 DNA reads TGTGCCAGCAGTGAGGCGGCAACTGAAGCTTTCTTT. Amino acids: CASSEAATEAFF.

The chain's CDR3 is CASSFGTPFYEQYF. The CDR3 nucleotides read TGTGCCAGCAGCTTTGGGACTCCTTTTTACGAGCAGTACTTC. The rearrangement links TRBV7-9 to TRBJ2-7; D might be TRBD2 (6 bases). The V end lost 3 bases, the J end lost 4 bases, and 13 bases lay between the germline ends. The CDR3 contains 14 residues. Germline V gives CDR1 SEHNR, CDR2 FQNEAQ (reference sequence).

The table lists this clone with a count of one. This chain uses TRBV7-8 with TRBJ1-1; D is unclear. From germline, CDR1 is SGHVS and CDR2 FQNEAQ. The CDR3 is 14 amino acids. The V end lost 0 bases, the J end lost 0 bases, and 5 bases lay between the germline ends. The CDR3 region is CASSLAQLNTEAFF. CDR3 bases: TGTGCCAGCAGCTTAGCTCAGTTGAACACTGAAGCTTTCTTT.

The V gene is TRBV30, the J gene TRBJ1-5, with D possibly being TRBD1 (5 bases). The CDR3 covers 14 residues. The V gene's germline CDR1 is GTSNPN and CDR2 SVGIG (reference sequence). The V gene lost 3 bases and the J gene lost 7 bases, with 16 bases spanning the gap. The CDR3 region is CAWRGKGLGQPQHF. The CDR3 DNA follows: TGTGCCTGGAGGGGTAAGGGGCTAGGGCAGCCCCAGCATTTT.

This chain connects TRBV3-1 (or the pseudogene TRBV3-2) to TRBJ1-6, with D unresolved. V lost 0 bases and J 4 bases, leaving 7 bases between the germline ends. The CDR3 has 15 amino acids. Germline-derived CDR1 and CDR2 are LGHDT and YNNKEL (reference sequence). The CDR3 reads CASSQDGSYNSPLHF. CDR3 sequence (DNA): TGTGCCAGCAGCCAAGATGGGAGTTATAATTCACCCCTCCACTTT.

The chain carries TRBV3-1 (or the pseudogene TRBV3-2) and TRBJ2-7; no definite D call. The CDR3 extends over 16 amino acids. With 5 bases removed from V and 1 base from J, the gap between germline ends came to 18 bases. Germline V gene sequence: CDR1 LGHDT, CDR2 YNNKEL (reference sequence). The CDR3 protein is CASSAWAGSTSYEQYF. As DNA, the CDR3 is TGTGCCAGCAGCGCCTGGGCAGGCTCTACTTCCTACGAGCAGTACTTC.

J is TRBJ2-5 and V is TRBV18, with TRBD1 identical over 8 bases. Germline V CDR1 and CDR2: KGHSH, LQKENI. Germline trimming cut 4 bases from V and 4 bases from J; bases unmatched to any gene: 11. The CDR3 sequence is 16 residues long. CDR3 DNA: TGTGCCAGCTCACGGGGGTTCAGGGGGCGAGGAGAGACCCAGTACTTC. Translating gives CASSRGFRGRGETQYF.

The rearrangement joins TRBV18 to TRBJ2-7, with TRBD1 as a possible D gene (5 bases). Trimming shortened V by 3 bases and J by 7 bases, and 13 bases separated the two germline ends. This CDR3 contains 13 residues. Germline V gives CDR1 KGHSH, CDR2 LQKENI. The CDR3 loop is CASSPRVSGEQYF. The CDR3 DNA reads TGTGCCAGCTCACCGCGCGTTTCAGGGGAGCAGTACTTC.

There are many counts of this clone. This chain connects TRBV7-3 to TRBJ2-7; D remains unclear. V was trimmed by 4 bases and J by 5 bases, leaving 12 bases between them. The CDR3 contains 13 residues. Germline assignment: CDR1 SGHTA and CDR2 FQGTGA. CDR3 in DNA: TGTGCCAGCAGCTCAGGTGCACGTGACGAGCAGTACTTC. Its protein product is CASSSGARDEQYF.

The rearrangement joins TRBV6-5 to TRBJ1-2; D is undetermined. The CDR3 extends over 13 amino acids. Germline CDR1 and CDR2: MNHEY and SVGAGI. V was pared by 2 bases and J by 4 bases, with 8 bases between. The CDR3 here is CASSYEGAYGYTF. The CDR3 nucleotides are TGTGCCAGCAGTTACGAGGGTGCCTATGGCTACACCTTC.

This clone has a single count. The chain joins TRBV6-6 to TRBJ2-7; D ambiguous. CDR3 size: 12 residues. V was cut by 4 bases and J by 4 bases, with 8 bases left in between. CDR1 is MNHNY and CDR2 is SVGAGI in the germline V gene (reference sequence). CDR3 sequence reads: CASSLKIYEQYF. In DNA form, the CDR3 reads TGTGCCAGCAGTTTAAAAATATACGAGCAGTACTTC.

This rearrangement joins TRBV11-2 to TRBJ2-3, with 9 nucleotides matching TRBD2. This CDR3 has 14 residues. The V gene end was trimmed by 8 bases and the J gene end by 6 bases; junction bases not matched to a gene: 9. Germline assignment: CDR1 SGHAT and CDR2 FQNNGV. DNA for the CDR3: TGTGCCAGCGATGGACTAGCGATAGGGGATACGCAGTATTTT. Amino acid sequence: CASDGLAIGDTQYF. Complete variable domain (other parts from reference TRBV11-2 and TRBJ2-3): EAGVAQSPRYKIIEKRQSVAFWCNPISGHATLYWYQQILGQGPKLLIQFQNNGVVDDSQLPKDRFSAERLKGVDSTLKIQPAKLEDSAVYLCASDGLAIGDTQYFGPGTRLTVL.

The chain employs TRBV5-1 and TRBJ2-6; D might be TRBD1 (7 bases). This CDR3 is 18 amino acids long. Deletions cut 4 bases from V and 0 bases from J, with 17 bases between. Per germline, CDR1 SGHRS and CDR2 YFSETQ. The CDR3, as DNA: TGCGCCAGCAGCCCAGGGGGGAATCGCCGCTCTGGGGCCAACGTCCTGACTTTC. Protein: CASSPGGNRRSGANVLTF.

The CDR3 sequence is CASKTSGGTYEQYF. The CDR3 DNA sequence: TGTGCCAGCAAGACTAGCGGGGGGACCTACGAGCAGTACTTC. The chain carries TRBV7-2 and TRBJ2-7; 13 bases fit TRBD2. J gave up 2 bases and V 7 bases, and 2 bases lay outside the gene matches. In germline, CDR1 is SGHTA, CDR2 FQGNSA. The CDR3 totals 14 residues.